The 27 T cell receptor beta chains presented below share a single source sample, sequenced in a study of blood T cell repertoires in COVID-19. Assay: immunoSEQ multiplex PCR; the TCRdb copy retains only in-frame clones and omits some. The sample lists some 150,000 clones, 87% occurring once. Sequencing used peripheral blood. These receptors originate from a woman aged 55-69 years who had recovered from COVID-19.

The chain carries TRBV28 and TRBJ1-1; D not certain. The CDR3 sequence is 12 residues long. Trimming stripped 4 bases from V and 10 bases from J, with 13 bases between. Per germline, CDR1 MDHEN and CDR2 SYDVKM. This chain's CDR3 is CASSSPVFTAFF. The CDR3 DNA sequence: TGTGCCAGCAGTTCCCCAGTTTTTACAGCTTTCTTT. The full variable domain, completed using reference TRBV28 and TRBJ1-1, is DVKVTQSSRYLVKRTGEKVFLECVQDMDHENMFWYRQDPGLGLRLIYFSYDVKMKEKGDIPEGYSVSREKKERFSLILESASTNQTSMYLCASSSPVFTAFFGQGTRLTVV.

The J gene is TRBJ2-1, the V gene TRBV10-2, with 10 bases fitting TRBD2. Germline-derived CDR1 and CDR2 are WSHSY and SAAADI. V dropped 6 bases and J dropped 7; count of bases not matched to a gene: 15. CDR3 length: 17 residues. The CDR3 DNA follows: TGCGCCAGCAGAGTCCGGGGAGCGGGGGGGCCTAGGAATGAGCAGTTCTTC. Protein product: CASRVRGAGGPRNEQFF.

The rearrangement links TRBV5-1 to TRBJ1-5, with D uncertain. V lost 0 bases and J lost 2, with 27 bases in between. CDR1 is SGHRS and CDR2 is YFSETQ in the germline V gene. The CDR3 consists of 21 residues. CDR3 sequence (DNA): TGCGCCAGCAGCTTGGGGGCTGAGGGCAGGTATGAGTTCGATGGCAATCAGCCCCAGCATTTT. Residues: CASSLGAEGRYEFDGNQPQHF.

The chain carries TRBV5-4 and TRBJ2-3; the match to TRBD2 covers 9 bases. The CDR3 is 15 amino acids. After removal of 2 bases from V and 4 bases from J, the junction contained 5 bases not matched to a gene. Germline V gives CDR1 SGHNT, CDR2 YYREEE (reference sequence). Here the CDR3 reads CASSFSGGGADTQYF. The CDR3 coding sequence is TGTGCCAGCAGCTTTTCGGGCGGGGGGGCAGATACGCAGTATTTT.

The DNA for the CDR3 is TGCGCCAGCAGCCAAGAAGTGGGAGTTGGGTCACCCCTCCACTTT. Its translation: CASSQEVGVGSPLHF. This chain uses TRBV4-3 with TRBJ1-6; no clear D gene. The V end lost 0 bases, the J end lost 10 bases, and 13 bases lay between the germline ends. This CDR3 has 15 amino acids. The germline gives CDR1 LGHNA, CDR2 YSLEER.

V usage is TRBV18 and J usage is TRBJ2-5, with D unresolved. Between the trimmed V and J ends, which lost 3 bases and 2 bases, there was a span of 4 bases. The CDR3 loop spans 12 amino acids. CDR1 KGHSH and CDR2 LQKENI come from the germline V gene. This CDR3 reads CASSPVQETQYF. The CDR3 nucleotides are TGTGCCAGCTCACCCGTGCAAGAGACCCAGTACTTC.

The chain recombines TRBV4-1 with TRBJ1-1; D is unclear. V was trimmed by 5 bases and J by 2 bases, leaving 15 bases between them. Germline V lookup: CDR1 MGHRA, CDR2 YSYEKL. The CDR3 sequence is 15 residues long. CDR3 amino acids: CASSTILYTNTEAFF. In DNA, the CDR3 is TGCGCCAGCAGCACGATTTTATACACAAACACTGAAGCTTTCTTT.

Here the CDR3 reads CASSSGQGHSQPQHF. The CDR3 nucleotides read TGTGCCAGCAGTTCGGGACAGGGTCATAGTCAGCCCCAGCATTTT. V and J are TRBV28 and TRBJ1-5; TRBD1 agrees at 9 bases. The CDR3 length is 15 residues. From germline, CDR1 is MDHEN and CDR2 SYDVKM. J gave up 6 bases and V 4 bases, and 7 bases lay outside the gene matches.

The chain couples TRBV4-3 to TRBJ2-7, with TRBD2 as a possible D gene (6 bases). The CDR3 runs to 14 residues. Germline V gives CDR1 LGHNA, CDR2 YSLEER. V was cut by 0 bases and J by 6 bases, with 12 bases left in between. CDR3 residues: CASSQDRGGSEQYF. CDR3 in DNA: TGCGCCAGCAGCCAAGATAGAGGAGGGAGCGAGCAGTACTTC.

V usage is TRBV5-8 and J usage is TRBJ1-6; 8 bases are shared with TRBD1. The CDR3 has 15 residues. Germline assignment: CDR1 SGHTS and CDR2 YDEGEE. V lost 5 bases and J lost 9; bases outside the gene matches: 10. CDR3 DNA: TGTGCCAGCAGGGACGGACAGGGTTTTTCTTCACCCCTCCACTTT. Translation gives CASRDGQGFSSPLHF.

The gene calls are TRBV15 and TRBJ2-7; 11 bases map to TRBD1. The CDR3 runs to 15 residues. CDR1 is LNHNV and CDR2 is YYDKDF in the germline V gene (reference sequence). With V trimmed by 1 base and J by 6 bases, 5 bases remained unmatched. CDR3 residues: CATSRGGQGAPEQYF. CDR3 nucleotides: TGTGCCACCAGCAGAGGTGGACAGGGGGCGCCCGAGCAGTACTTC.

The chain is built from TRBV6-5 and TRBJ1-3; D not certain. The germline CDR1 and CDR2 sequences are MNHEY and SVGAGI. There are 12 residues in the CDR3. The CDR3 is CVRRVSGNTIYF. The CDR3 bases are TGTGTTAGGCGGGTTTCCGGAAACACCATATATTTT.

This clone turned up a few times. The chain couples TRBV4-2 to TRBJ1-5; D not certain. The V gene lost 0 bases and the J gene lost 10 bases, with 10 bases spanning the gap. Germline V gene sequence: CDR1 LGHNA, CDR2 YNFKEQ. This CDR3 has 13 residues. The CDR3: CASSQDLSLPQHF. DNA for the CDR3: TGTGCCAGCAGCCAAGATCTCTCCCTACCCCAGCATTTT.

CDR3 sequence: CASSQGGSSYEQYF. The CDR3 DNA is TGCGCCAGCAGCCAGGGGGGGAGCTCCTACGAGCAGTACTTC. The genes are TRBV4-3 and TRBJ2-7; 7 bases agree with TRBD2. Germline values: CDR1 LGHNA, CDR2 YSLEER. V shed 3 bases, J shed 0 bases, and the junction held 2 bases outside the gene matches. This CDR3 is built from 14 residues.

The rearrangement joins TRBV29-1 to TRBJ1-1, with a tentative D call TRBD1 (6 bases). The V end was cut by 6 bases, the J end by 1 base, with 15 bases between. The germline V gene has CDR1 SQVTM and CDR2 ANQGSEA. The CDR3 length is 14 residues. CDR3 loop: CSVLASTGNTEAFF. DNA for the CDR3: TGCAGCGTGTTAGCCTCGACAGGGAACACTGAAGCTTTCTTT.

The chain combines TRBV28 with TRBJ1-1; 8 positions match TRBD1. The V gene end was trimmed by 1 base and the J gene end by 7 bases; junction bases not matched to a gene: 8. The CDR3 has 15 amino acids. Germline V gene lookup returns CDR1 MDHEN and CDR2 SYDVKM. The CDR3 region is CASSLSATGGGEAFF. In DNA, the CDR3 is TGTGCCAGCAGTTTATCTGCCACAGGGGGAGGTGAAGCTTTCTTT.

The chain carries TRBV27 and TRBJ1-1; D call uncertain. The germline V gene encodes CDR1 MNHEY and CDR2 SMNVEV (reference sequence). The V end was cut by 0 bases, the J end by 6 bases, with 14 bases between. The CDR3 covers 15 residues. CDR3 protein: CASSLSRILAAEAFF. In nucleotides, the CDR3 is TGTGCCAGCAGTTTATCGCGGATTTTGGCCGCTGAAGCTTTCTTT.

J is TRBJ1-4 and V is TRBV6-5, with 8 bases aligning to TRBD1. Trimming removed 6 bases from V and 8 bases from J; junction bases left unmatched: 8. This CDR3 is 14 amino acids long. Germline V gene sequence: CDR1 MNHEY, CDR2 SVGAGI. The CDR3 nucleotides read TGTGCCAGCAGACTACAGGGGGTTGGGGAAAAACTGTTTTTT. Translation gives CASRLQGVGEKLFF.

The CDR3 nucleotides are TGTGCCTGGAGTCCGCAGGGTAATGAGCAGTTCTTC. Protein sequence: CAWSPQGNEQFF. The J gene is TRBJ2-1, the V gene TRBV30, with D maybe TRBD1 (5 bases). Germline V CDR1 and CDR2: GTSNPN, SVGIG (reference sequence). The CDR3 has 12 residues. With 2 bases removed from V and 7 bases from J, the gap between germline ends came to 9 bases.

The gene calls are TRBV5-1 and TRBJ1-1; tentative D call: TRBD1 (6 bases). The CDR3 sequence is 13 residues long. The V end was cut by 4 bases, the J end by 4 bases, with 11 bases between. The germline V gene encodes CDR1 SGHRS and CDR2 YFSETQ. The CDR3, as DNA: TGCGCCAGCAGCGAAACAGGGAGCACTGAAGCTTTCTTT. As protein: CASSETGSTEAFF.

The rearrangement uses TRBV5-1 and TRBJ2-2; 8 positions agree with TRBD1. The CDR3 is made up of 16 amino acids. Germline V gives CDR1 SGHRS, CDR2 YFSETQ. Trimming at V came to 7 bases and at J to 6 bases, leaving 14 bases not matched to a gene. The CDR3 reads CASRTGVTGAAGELFF. The DNA for the CDR3 is TGCGCCAGCCGCACGGGAGTGACAGGGGCCGCCGGGGAGCTGTTTTTT.

The chain couples TRBV9 to TRBJ1-2; the match to TRBD1 covers 7 bases. The CDR3 covers 14 residues. The germline V gene has CDR1 SGDLS and CDR2 YYNGEE. After removal of 2 bases from V and 8 bases from J, the junction contained 9 bases not matched to a gene. CDR3 loop: CASSVNGRQGGYTF. In nucleotides, the CDR3 is TGTGCCAGCAGCGTGAACGGGCGACAGGGAGGCTACACCTTC.

This chain uses TRBV7-6 with TRBJ1-2, with 7 bases fitting TRBD1. Trimming at V came to 5 bases and at J to 4 bases, leaving 4 bases not matched to a gene. The CDR3 totals 13 residues. The germline CDR1 and CDR2 sequences are SGHVS and FNYEAQ. The CDR3 coding sequence is TGTGCCAGCAGCGCAGGGGGAAGCTATGGCTACACCTTC. It yields the protein CASSAGGSYGYTF.

The rearrangement uses TRBV6-4 and TRBJ1-2; TRBD1 agrees at 8 bases. CDR3 length: 14 residues. J gave up 7 bases and V 6 bases, and 10 bases lay outside the gene matches. CDR1 is MRHNA and CDR2 is SNTAGT in the germline V gene. The CDR3 loop is CASRRDQGARGYTF. CDR3 bases: TGTGCCAGCAGGAGGGATCAGGGGGCTCGTGGCTACACCTTC.

The genes are TRBV4-1 and TRBJ1-1; D not resolved. V was cut by 4 bases and J by 0 bases, with 9 bases left in between. CDR1 is MGHRA and CDR2 is YSYEKL in the germline V gene. This CDR3 region has 14 residues. CDR3 loop: CASSRGNLNTEAFF. Written as DNA, the CDR3 is TGCGCCAGCAGCCGAGGTAATTTGAACACTGAAGCTTTCTTT.

The J gene is TRBJ2-7, the V gene TRBV27; 7 positions match TRBD1. Per germline, CDR1 MNHEY and CDR2 SMNVEV (reference sequence). Trimming at V came to 5 bases and at J to 4 bases, leaving 20 bases not matched to a gene. CDR3 length: 18 residues. The CDR3 region has the DNA TGTGCCAGCAGTGTTACCCCCCTGAACCGGGACAGCCCTTACGAGCAGTACTTC. Its translation: CASSVTPLNRDSPYEQYF.

The V and J genes are TRBV18 and TRBJ1-6; tentatively, D is TRBD1 (5 bases). V lost 0 bases, J lost 9 bases, and 15 bases lay in between. From germline, CDR1 is KGHSH and CDR2 LQKENI. The CDR3 has 16 residues. DNA of the CDR3: TGTGCCAGCTCACCACCCGGGGGTCGGGGGGTTTCACCCCTCCACTTT. It codes for CASSPPGGRGVSPLHF.